This T cell receptor (beta chain) was documented in a study of OX40 agonist ivuxolimab in advanced cancers. The table came from immunoSEQ multiplex PCR; TCRdb's copy has only in-frame clones and leaves some out. The sample lists around 78,000 clones; roughly nine tenths were seen once. Germline V gives CDR1 KGHSH, CDR2 LQKENI. This CDR3 is 15 amino acids long. With V trimmed by 3 bases and J by 5 bases, 2 bases remained unmatched. The chain combines TRBV18 with TRBJ2-2, with 11 bases matching TRBD2. The specimen comprised CD4+ or CD8+ T cells sorted from blood, sampled in a trial of the OX40 agonist ivuxolimab. The sequence came from an adult with an advanced solid tumor such as melanoma, head and neck, liver or kidney cancer. CDR3 loop: CASSPRLAGTGELFF. The CDR3 bases are TGTGCCAGCTCACCCAGACTAGCGGGAACCGGGGAGCTGTTTTTT.